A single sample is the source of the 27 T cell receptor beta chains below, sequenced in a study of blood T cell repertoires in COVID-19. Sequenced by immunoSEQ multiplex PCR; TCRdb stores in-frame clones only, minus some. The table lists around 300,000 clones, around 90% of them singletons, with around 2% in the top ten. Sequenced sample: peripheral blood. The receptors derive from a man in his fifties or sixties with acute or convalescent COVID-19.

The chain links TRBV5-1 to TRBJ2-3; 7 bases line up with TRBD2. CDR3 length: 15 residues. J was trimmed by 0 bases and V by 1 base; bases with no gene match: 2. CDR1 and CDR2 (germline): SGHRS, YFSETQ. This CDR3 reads CASSLREASTDTQYF. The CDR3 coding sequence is TGCGCCAGCAGCTTGCGGGAGGCTAGCACAGATACGCAGTATTTT. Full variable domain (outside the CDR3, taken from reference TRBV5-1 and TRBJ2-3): KAGVTQTPRYLIKTRGQQVTLSCSPISGHRSVSWYQQTPGQGLQFLFEYFSETQRNKGNFPGRFSGRQFSNSRSEMNVSTLELGDSALYLCASSLREASTDTQYFGPGTRLTVL.

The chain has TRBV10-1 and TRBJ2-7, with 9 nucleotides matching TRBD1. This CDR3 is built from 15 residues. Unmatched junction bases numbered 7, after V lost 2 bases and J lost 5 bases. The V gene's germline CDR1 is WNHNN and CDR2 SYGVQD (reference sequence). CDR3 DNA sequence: TGCGCCAGCAGTGAGACTGGACAGGGGTCTGACGAGCAGTACTTC. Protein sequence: CASSETGQGSDEQYF.

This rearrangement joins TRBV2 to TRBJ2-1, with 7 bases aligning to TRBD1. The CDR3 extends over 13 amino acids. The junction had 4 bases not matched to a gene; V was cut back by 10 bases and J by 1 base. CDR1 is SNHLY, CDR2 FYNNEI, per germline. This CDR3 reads CAIPGQSYNEQFF. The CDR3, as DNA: TGTGCCATACCGGGACAGTCCTACAATGAGCAGTTCTTC.

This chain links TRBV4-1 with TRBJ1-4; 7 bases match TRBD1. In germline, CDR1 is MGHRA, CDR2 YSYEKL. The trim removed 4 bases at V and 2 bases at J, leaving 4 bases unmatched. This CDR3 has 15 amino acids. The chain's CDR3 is CASSRGTATNEKLFF. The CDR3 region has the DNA TGCGCCAGCAGCCGCGGGACAGCCACTAATGAAAAACTGTTTTTT.

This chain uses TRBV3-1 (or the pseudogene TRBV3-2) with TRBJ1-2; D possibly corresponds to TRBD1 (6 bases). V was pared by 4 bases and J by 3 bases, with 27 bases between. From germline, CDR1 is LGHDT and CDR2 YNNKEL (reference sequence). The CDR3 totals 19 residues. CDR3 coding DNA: TGTGCCAGCAGCCTCTACCACGCTATCGGACGTCCAGGGGACTATGGCTACACCTTC. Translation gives CASSLYHAIGRPGDYGYTF.

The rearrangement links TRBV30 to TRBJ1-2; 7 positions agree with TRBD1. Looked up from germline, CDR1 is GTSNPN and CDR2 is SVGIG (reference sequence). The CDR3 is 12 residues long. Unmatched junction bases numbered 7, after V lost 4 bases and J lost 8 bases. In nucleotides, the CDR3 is TGTGCCTGGATGCAGGGGGTTGTCGGCTACACCTTC. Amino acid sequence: CAWMQGVVGYTF.

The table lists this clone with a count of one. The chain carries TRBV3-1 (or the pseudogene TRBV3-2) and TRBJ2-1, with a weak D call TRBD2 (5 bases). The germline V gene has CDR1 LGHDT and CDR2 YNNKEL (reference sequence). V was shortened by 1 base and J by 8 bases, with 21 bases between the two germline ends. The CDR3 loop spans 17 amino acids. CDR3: CASSQVEDYWGEDEQFF. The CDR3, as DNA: TGTGCCAGCAGCCAAGTTGAAGACTATTGGGGTGAGGATGAGCAGTTCTTC.

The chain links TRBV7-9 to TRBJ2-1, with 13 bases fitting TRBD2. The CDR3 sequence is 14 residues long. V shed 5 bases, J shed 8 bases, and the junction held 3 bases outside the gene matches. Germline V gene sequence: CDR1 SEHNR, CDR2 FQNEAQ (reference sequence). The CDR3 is CASSDGLAGDEQFF. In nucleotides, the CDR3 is TGTGCCAGCAGCGACGGACTAGCGGGAGATGAGCAGTTCTTC. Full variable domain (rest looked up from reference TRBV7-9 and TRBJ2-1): DTGVSQNPRHKITKRGQNVTFRCDPISEHNRLYWYRQTLGQGPEFLTYFQNEAQLEKSRLLSDRFSAERPKGSFSTLEIQRTEQGDSAMYLCASSDGLAGDEQFFGPGTRLTVL.

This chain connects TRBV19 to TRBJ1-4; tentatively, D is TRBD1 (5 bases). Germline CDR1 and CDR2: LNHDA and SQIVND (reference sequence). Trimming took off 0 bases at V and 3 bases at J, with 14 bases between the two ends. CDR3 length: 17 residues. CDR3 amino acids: CASSIDIRQRANEKLFF. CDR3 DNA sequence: TGTGCCAGTAGTATAGATATCCGACAGCGAGCTAATGAAAAACTGTTTTTT.

The CDR3 region has the DNA TGTGCCAGCAGTTACTCTGTTTCGTACAATGAGCAGTTCTTC. It encodes CASSYSVSYNEQFF. The gene calls are TRBV6-5 and TRBJ2-1; D unclear. V lost 0 bases and J 4 bases, leaving 7 bases between the germline ends. The germline V gene encodes CDR1 MNHEY and CDR2 SVGAGI. This CDR3 has 14 residues.

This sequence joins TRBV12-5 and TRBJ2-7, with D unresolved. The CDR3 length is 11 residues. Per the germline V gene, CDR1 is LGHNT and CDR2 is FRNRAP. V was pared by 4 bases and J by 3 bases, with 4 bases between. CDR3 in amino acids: CASGSGYEQYF. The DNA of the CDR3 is TGTGCTAGTGGTTCAGGCTACGAGCAGTACTTC.

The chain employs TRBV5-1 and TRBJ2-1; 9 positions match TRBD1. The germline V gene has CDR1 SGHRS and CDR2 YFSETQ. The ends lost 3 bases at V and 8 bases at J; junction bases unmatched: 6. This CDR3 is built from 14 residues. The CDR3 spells CASSSRDRVDEQFF. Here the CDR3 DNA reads TGCGCCAGCAGCTCCCGGGACAGGGTTGATGAGCAGTTCTTC. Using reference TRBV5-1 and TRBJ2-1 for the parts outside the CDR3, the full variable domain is KAGVTQTPRYLIKTRGQQVTLSCSPISGHRSVSWYQQTPGQGLQFLFEYFSETQRNKGNFPGRFSGRQFSNSRSEMNVSTLELGDSALYLCASSSRDRVDEQFFGPGTRLTVL.

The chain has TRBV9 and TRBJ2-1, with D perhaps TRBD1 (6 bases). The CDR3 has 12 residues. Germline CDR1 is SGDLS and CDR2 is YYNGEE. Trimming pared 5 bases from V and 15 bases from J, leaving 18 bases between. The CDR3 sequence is CASSSGRDTPFF. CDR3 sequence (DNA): TGTGCCAGCAGTTCCGGCCGGGACACCCCGTTCTTC.

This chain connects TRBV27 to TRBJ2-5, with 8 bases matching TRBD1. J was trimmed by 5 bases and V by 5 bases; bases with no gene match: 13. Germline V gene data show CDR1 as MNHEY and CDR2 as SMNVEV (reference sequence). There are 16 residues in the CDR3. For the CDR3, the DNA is TGTGCCAGCAGTACAAGACGGACAGGGCTTCCCGAGACCCAGTACTTC. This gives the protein CASSTRRTGLPETQYF.

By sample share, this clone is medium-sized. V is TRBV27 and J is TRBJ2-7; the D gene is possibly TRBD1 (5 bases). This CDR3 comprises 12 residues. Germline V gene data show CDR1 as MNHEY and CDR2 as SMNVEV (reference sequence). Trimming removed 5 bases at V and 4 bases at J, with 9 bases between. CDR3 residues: CASSPSGYEQYF. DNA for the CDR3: TGTGCCAGCAGTCCATCAGGGTACGAGCAGTACTTC.

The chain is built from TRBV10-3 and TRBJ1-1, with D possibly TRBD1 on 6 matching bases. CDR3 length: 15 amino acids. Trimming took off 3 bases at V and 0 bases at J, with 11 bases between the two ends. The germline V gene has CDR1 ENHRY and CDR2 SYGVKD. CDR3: CAISERGGVNTEAFF. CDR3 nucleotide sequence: TGTGCCATCAGTGAAAGGGGGGGGGTGAACACTGAAGCTTTCTTT.

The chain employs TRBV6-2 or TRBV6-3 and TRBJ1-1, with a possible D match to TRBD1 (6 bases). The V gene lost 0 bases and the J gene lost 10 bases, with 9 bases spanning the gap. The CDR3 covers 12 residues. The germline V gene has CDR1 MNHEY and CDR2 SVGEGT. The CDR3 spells CASSYSIRGAFF. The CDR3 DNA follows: TGTGCCAGCAGTTACTCGATCAGGGGAGCTTTCTTT.

Here the CDR3 reads CASSDPGGYEQYF. DNA for the CDR3: TGTGCCAGCAGTGATCCCGGGGGTTACGAGCAGTACTTC. The chain has TRBV6-1 and TRBJ2-7; maybe TRBD2 (6 bases). Trimming removed 3 bases at V and 4 bases at J, with 10 bases between. This CDR3 region has 13 residues. Germline CDR1 and CDR2: MNHNS and SASEGT.

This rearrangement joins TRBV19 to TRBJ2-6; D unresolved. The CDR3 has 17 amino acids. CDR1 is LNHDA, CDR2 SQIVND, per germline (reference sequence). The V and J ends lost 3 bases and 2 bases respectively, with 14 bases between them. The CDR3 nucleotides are TGTGCCAGTAGTATTACGGGTCTTACTACTGGGGCCAACGTCCTGACTTTC. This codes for CASSITGLTTGANVLTF.

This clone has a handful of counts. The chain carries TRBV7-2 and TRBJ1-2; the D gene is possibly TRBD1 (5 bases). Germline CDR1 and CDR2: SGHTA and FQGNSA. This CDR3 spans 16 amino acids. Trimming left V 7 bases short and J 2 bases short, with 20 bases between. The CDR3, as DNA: TGTGCCAGCACCCGGGGGTCGGACGCGAGGAACTATGGCTACACCTTC. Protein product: CASTRGSDARNYGYTF.

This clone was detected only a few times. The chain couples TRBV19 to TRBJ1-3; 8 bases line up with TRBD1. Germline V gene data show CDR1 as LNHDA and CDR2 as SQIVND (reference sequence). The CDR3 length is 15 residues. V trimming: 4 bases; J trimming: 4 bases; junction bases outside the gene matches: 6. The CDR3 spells CASSTQGAKGNTIYF. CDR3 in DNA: TGTGCCAGTAGTACCCAGGGGGCGAAAGGAAACACCATATATTTT.

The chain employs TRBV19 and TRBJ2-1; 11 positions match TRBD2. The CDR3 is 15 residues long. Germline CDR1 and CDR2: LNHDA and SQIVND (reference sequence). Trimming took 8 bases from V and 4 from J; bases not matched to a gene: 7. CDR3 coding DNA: TGTGCCAGTGCCGGGACTAGCGGACCATACAATGAGCAGTTCTTC. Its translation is CASAGTSGPYNEQFF.

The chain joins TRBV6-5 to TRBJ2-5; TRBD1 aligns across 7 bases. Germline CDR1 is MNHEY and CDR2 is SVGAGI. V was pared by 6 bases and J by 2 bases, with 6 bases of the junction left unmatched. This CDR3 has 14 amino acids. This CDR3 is CASSQGQPQETQYF. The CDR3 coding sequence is TGTGCCAGCAGCCAGGGACAGCCTCAAGAGACCCAGTACTTC.

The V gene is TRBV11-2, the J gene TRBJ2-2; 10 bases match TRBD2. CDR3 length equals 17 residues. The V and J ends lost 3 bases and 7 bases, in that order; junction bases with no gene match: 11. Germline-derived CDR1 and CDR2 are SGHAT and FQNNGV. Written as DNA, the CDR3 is TGTGCCAGCAGCTTCCCTAGCGGGGGTTCCCTGGGCGGGGAGCTGTTTTTT. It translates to CASSFPSGGSLGGELFF.

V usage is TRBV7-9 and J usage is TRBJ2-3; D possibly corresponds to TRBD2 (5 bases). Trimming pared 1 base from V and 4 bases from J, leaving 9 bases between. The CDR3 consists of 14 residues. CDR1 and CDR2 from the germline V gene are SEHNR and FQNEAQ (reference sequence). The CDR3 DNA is TGTGCCAGCAGCTTAGTCGGAGGAGCAGATACGCAGTATTTT. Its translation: CASSLVGGADTQYF.

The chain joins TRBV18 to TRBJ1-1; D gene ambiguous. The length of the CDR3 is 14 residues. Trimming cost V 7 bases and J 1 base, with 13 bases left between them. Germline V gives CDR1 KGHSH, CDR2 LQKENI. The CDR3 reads CASCLGRANTEAFF. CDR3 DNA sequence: TGTGCCAGCTGCCTAGGGAGGGCGAACACTGAAGCTTTCTTT.

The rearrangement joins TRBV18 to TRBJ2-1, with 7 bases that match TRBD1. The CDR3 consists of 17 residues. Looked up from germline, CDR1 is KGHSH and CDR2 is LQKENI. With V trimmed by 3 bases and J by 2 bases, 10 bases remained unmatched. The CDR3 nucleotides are TGTGCCAGCTCACCCCTTTCGACAGGGAACCCCTACAATGAGCAGTTCTTC. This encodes CASSPLSTGNPYNEQFF.